This TCR beta chain came from a study of graft-versus-host responses after intestinal transplantation. Study background: Uniformly, recipients were administered anti-thymocyte globulin induction with subsequent tacrolimus and steroids for around 3 years.

Findings of the study overall: Peak circulating GvH clone levels were associated with early post-transplant HvG declines. Elevated graft-versus-host to host-versus-graft clonal ratios in allografts were recorded for patients with graft-donor T cell macrochimerism.

V lost 2 bases and J lost 0, with 9 bases in between. CDR3 length: 14 amino acids. CDR1 is SGHRS and CDR2 is YFSETQ in the germline V gene. Method: immunoSEQ multiplex PCR; TCRdb's copy keeps in-frame clones and lacks some. The sample lists roughly 2,100 clones; over 75% were seen once. This clone was detected only once. Its antigen is as yet unknown. Lamina propria and intraepithelial lymphocytes were released by processing graft tissue. The source was ileum tissue, collected 55 to 60 days after intestinal transplant. The V call is TRBV5-1, the J call TRBJ2-7; possible D gene TRBD1, 5 bases. The sequence derives from a human patient who received an intestinal transplant, so some T cells may come from the graft donor. The CDR3, as DNA: TGCGCCAGCAGCTTCCCGACAGACTCCTACGAGCAGTACTTC. Its protein is CASSFPTDSYEQYF.